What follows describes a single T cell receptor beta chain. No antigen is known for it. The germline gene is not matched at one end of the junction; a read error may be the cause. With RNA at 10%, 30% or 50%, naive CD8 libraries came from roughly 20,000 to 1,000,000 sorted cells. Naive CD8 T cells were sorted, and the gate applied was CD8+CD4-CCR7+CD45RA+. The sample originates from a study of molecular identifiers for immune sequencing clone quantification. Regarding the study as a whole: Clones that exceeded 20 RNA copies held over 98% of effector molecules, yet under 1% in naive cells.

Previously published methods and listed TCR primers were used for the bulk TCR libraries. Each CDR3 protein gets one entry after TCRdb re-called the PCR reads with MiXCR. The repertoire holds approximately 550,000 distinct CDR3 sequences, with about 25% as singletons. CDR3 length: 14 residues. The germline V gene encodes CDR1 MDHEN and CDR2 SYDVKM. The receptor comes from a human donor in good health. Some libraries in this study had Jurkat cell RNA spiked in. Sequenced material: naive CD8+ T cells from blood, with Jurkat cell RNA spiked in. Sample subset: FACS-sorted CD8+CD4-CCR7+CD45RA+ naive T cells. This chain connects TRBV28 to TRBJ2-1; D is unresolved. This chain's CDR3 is CASSSLSSYNEQSF. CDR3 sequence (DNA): TGTGCCAGCAGTTCCCTGAGCTCCTACAATGAGCAGTCCTTC. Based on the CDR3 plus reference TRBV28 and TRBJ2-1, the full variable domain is DVKVTQSSRYLVKRTGEKVFLECVQDMDHENMFWYRQDPGLGLRLIYFSYDVKMKEKGDIPEGYSVSREKKERFSLILESASTNQTSMYLCASSSLSSYNEQSFGPGTRLTVL.